Listed below are T cell receptor beta chains from one sample, sequenced in a study of cytomegalovirus exposure and HLA in healthy donors. The assay was immunoSEQ multiplex PCR, and TCRdb's table has in-frame clones only and misses some. The table records under 95,000 clones, roughly 95% of them present only once. Material: PBMCs. These receptors were taken from a woman younger than 30 in good health and CMV-seropositive. Both conserved end residues are part of each CDR3. The order of the fields is V gene, CDR3 length, clone size, D gene, J gene, CDR3 protein, CDR3 DNA. D genes are given only for firm matches. Some rows mark clone size as missing; the rest say once, few, many or name a class of expanded clone.

v_gene: TRBV6-5; len: 14; abundance: NA; d_gene: NA; j_gene: TRBJ2-7; CDR3aa: CASSYAEARYEQYF; CDR3nt: TGTGCCAGCAGTTACGCCGAGGCCCGTTACGAGCAGTACTTC
v_gene: TRBV6-5; len: 10; abundance: NA; d_gene: NA; j_gene: TRBJ1-1; CDR3aa: CASGRTEAFF; CDR3nt: TGTGCCAGCGGCAGAACTGAAGCTTTCTTT
v_gene: TRBV4-1; len: 13; abundance: once; d_gene: NA; j_gene: TRBJ1-1; CDR3aa: CASSHLGGPEAFF; CDR3nt: TGCGCCAGCAGCCATCTGGGAGGACCTGAAGCTTTCTTT
v_gene: TRBV5-1; len: 16; abundance: NA; d_gene: TRBD1; j_gene: TRBJ2-2; CDR3aa: CASSLRQGAQTGELFF; CDR3nt: TGCGCCAGCAGCTTAAGACAGGGGGCGCAGACCGGGGAGCTGTTTTTT
v_gene: TRBV2; len: 17; abundance: NA; d_gene: TRBD1; j_gene: TRBJ1-3; CDR3aa: CASSRRTGRGPGNTIYF; CDR3nt: TGTGCCAGCAGCCGCAGGACCGGCAGGGGGCCTGGAAACACCATATATTTT
v_gene: TRBV5-6; len: 17; abundance: NA; d_gene: TRBD2; j_gene: TRBJ2-5; CDR3aa: CASSLRLAGGGQETQYF; CDR3nt: TGTGCCAGCAGCTTGAGGCTAGCGGGAGGCGGCCAAGAGACCCAGTACTTC
v_gene: TRBV27; len: 15; abundance: NA; d_gene: NA; j_gene: TRBJ2-1; CDR3aa: CASSLDPGGGNEQFF; CDR3nt: TGTGCCAGCAGCCTAGACCCCGGGGGTGGCAATGAGCAGTTCTTC
v_gene: TRBV5-6; len: 16; abundance: NA; d_gene: TRBD2; j_gene: TRBJ2-7; CDR3aa: CASSLAVGGDPYEQYF; CDR3nt: TGTGCCAGCAGCTTGGCCGTCGGGGGGGACCCCTACGAGCAGTACTTC
v_gene: TRBV6-5; len: 14; abundance: NA; d_gene: TRBD2; j_gene: TRBJ2-3; CDR3aa: CASSRLAASHTQYF; CDR3nt: TGTGCCAGCAGCCGACTAGCGGCTAGCCATACGCAGTATTTT
v_gene: TRBV11-2; len: 15; abundance: NA; d_gene: TRBD2; j_gene: TRBJ2-7; CDR3aa: CASSPRGGQGNLQYF; CDR3nt: TGTGCCAGCAGCCCGCGGGGGGGGCAGGGAAATTTGCAGTACTTC
v_gene: TRBV18; len: 13; abundance: NA; d_gene: NA; j_gene: TRBJ1-1; CDR3aa: CASSPNKDSEAFF; CDR3nt: TGTGCCAGCTCACCAAACAAAGATTCTGAAGCTTTCTTT
v_gene: TRBV11-2; len: 12; abundance: NA; d_gene: NA; j_gene: TRBJ1-6; CDR3aa: CASSSRRAGSTF; CDR3nt: TGTGCCAGCAGCTCCAGGCGAGCAGGGTCGACCTTT
v_gene: TRBV28; len: 14; abundance: NA; d_gene: NA; j_gene: TRBJ1-6; CDR3aa: CASSLVQGRSPLHF; CDR3nt: TGTGCCAGCAGTTTGGTACAGGGAAGGTCACCCCTCCACTTT
v_gene: TRBV4-2; len: 16; abundance: NA; d_gene: NA; j_gene: TRBJ2-5; CDR3aa: CASSQDWGTQLGTQYF; CDR3nt: TGTGCCAGCAGCCAAGATTGGGGGACTCAACTCGGGACCCAGTACTTC
v_gene: TRBV18; len: 15; abundance: NA; d_gene: NA; j_gene: TRBJ1-1; CDR3aa: CASSLNWGQNTEAFF; CDR3nt: TGTGCCAGCTCACTAAACTGGGGCCAGAACACTGAAGCTTTCTTT
v_gene: TRBV10-3; len: 14; abundance: NA; d_gene: TRBD1; j_gene: TRBJ1-4; CDR3aa: CAISADRDSEKLFF; CDR3nt: TGTGCCATCAGTGCGGACAGGGACAGCGAAAAACTGTTTTTT
v_gene: TRBV21-1; len: 15; abundance: NA; d_gene: NA; j_gene: TRBJ2-5; CDR3aa: CASSKVRDRQETQYF; CDR3nt: TGTGCCAGCAGCAAAGTGCGGGACAGACAAGAGACCCAGTACTTC
v_gene: TRBV2; len: 13; abundance: NA; d_gene: TRBD1; j_gene: TRBJ1-2; CDR3aa: CASNLGQGNGYTF; CDR3nt: TGTGCCAGCAATTTGGGACAGGGGAATGGCTACACCTTC
v_gene: TRBV4-1; len: 13; abundance: NA; d_gene: NA; j_gene: TRBJ1-2; CDR3aa: CASSIIGDYGYTF; CDR3nt: TGCGCCAGCAGCATAATAGGGGACTATGGCTACACCTTC
v_gene: TRBV6-4; len: 15; abundance: NA; d_gene: TRBD2; j_gene: TRBJ2-5; CDR3aa: CASSRASGPQETQYF; CDR3nt: TGTGCCAGCAGTAGGGCTAGCGGACCACAAGAGACCCAGTACTTC
v_gene: TRBV7-6; len: 19; abundance: NA; d_gene: TRBD2; j_gene: TRBJ2-1; CDR3aa: CASSQHPGTSASSYNEQFF; CDR3nt: TGTGCCAGCAGCCAGCATCCCGGGACTAGCGCTAGCTCCTACAATGAGCAGTTCTTC
v_gene: TRBV9; len: 15; abundance: NA; d_gene: NA; j_gene: TRBJ2-2; CDR3aa: CASSVQGPNPGELFF; CDR3nt: TGTGCCAGCAGCGTACAGGGGCCGAACCCCGGGGAGCTGTTTTTT
v_gene: TRBV28; len: 14; abundance: NA; d_gene: NA; j_gene: TRBJ2-5; CDR3aa: CASTLDSGQETQYF; CDR3nt: TGTGCCAGCACCCTAGACAGTGGACAAGAGACCCAGTACTTC
v_gene: TRBV5-1; len: 16; abundance: NA; d_gene: TRBD1; j_gene: TRBJ2-5; CDR3aa: CASSLGGQGTQETQYF; CDR3nt: TGCGCCAGCAGCTTGGGTGGACAGGGAACCCAAGAGACCCAGTACTTC
v_gene: TRBV5-1; len: 15; abundance: NA; d_gene: TRBD1; j_gene: TRBJ2-3; CDR3aa: CASSPRTGYGDTQYF; CDR3nt: TGCGCCAGCAGCCCCCGGACAGGGTATGGAGATACGCAGTATTTT
v_gene: TRBV9; len: 12; abundance: NA; d_gene: NA; j_gene: TRBJ2-1; CDR3aa: CASSPGTPQQFF; CDR3nt: TGTGCCAGCAGCCCTGGGACTCCCCAGCAGTTCTTC
v_gene: TRBV4-3; len: 18; abundance: once; d_gene: TRBD1; j_gene: TRBJ2-6; CDR3aa: CASSRGDRGYSGANVLTF; CDR3nt: TGCGCCAGCAGCCGCGGGGACAGGGGGTACTCTGGGGCCAACGTCCTGACTTTC
v_gene: TRBV10-3; len: 14; abundance: NA; d_gene: NA; j_gene: TRBJ1-1; CDR3aa: CAIRDPGSGTEAFF; CDR3nt: TGTGCCATCAGAGATCCAGGGTCGGGCACTGAAGCTTTCTTT
v_gene: TRBV6-5; len: 15; abundance: NA; d_gene: NA; j_gene: TRBJ1-5; CDR3aa: CASRKAGDLGKPQHF; CDR3nt: TGTGCCAGCCGTAAGGCAGGGGATCTCGGAAAGCCCCAGCATTTT
v_gene: TRBV9; len: 19; abundance: NA; d_gene: TRBD2; j_gene: TRBJ2-3; CDR3aa: CASSVGGWAIAGTTDTQYF; CDR3nt: TGTGCCAGCAGCGTAGGGGGGTGGGCGATAGCGGGCACCACAGATACGCAGTATTTT
v_gene: TRBV5-6; len: 13; abundance: NA; d_gene: NA; j_gene: TRBJ2-1; CDR3aa: CASSLFLVFEQFF; CDR3nt: TGTGCCAGCAGCCTATTTCTTGTCTTTGAGCAGTTCTTC
v_gene: TRBV4-3; len: 17; abundance: NA; d_gene: TRBD1; j_gene: TRBJ2-2; CDR3aa: CASSQSPGQGASGELFF; CDR3nt: TGCGCCAGCAGCCAATCCCCGGGACAGGGGGCGTCCGGGGAGCTGTTTTTT
v_gene: TRBV2; len: 14; abundance: NA; d_gene: NA; j_gene: TRBJ1-1; CDR3aa: CASSEEQAYTEAFF; CDR3nt: TGTGCCAGCAGTGAAGAACAGGCGTACACTGAAGCTTTCTTT
v_gene: TRBV7-8; len: 14; abundance: NA; d_gene: NA; j_gene: TRBJ2-3; CDR3aa: CASSSEPTHNTQYF; CDR3nt: TGTGCCAGCAGCTCGGAGCCGACTCACAATACGCAGTATTTT
v_gene: TRBV11-3; len: 13; abundance: NA; d_gene: NA; j_gene: TRBJ2-7; CDR3aa: CASSFWQGNEQYF; CDR3nt: TGTGCCAGCAGCTTTTGGCAGGGGAACGAGCAGTACTTC
v_gene: TRBV5-4; len: 16; abundance: NA; d_gene: TRBD2; j_gene: TRBJ2-7; CDR3aa: CASSPPSGRSSYEQYF; CDR3nt: TGTGCCAGCAGCCCGCCTAGCGGGAGGAGCTCCTACGAGCAGTACTTC
v_gene: TRBV4-3; len: 17; abundance: NA; d_gene: NA; j_gene: TRBJ2-1; CDR3aa: CASSQEWAGATYNEQFF; CDR3nt: TGCGCCAGCAGCCAAGAATGGGCGGGGGCTACCTACAATGAGCAGTTCTTC
v_gene: TRBV27; len: 14; abundance: NA; d_gene: NA; j_gene: TRBJ2-1; CDR3aa: CASSTPLRSNEQFF; CDR3nt: TGTGCCAGCAGTACCCCTTTGAGGAGCAATGAGCAGTTCTTC
v_gene: TRBV29-1; len: 17; abundance: NA; d_gene: TRBD1; j_gene: TRBJ2-7; CDR3aa: CSVARDRGSLTSYEQYF; CDR3nt: TGCAGCGTCGCCCGGGACAGGGGATCCCTCACCTCCTACGAGCAGTACTTC
v_gene: TRBV18; len: 18; abundance: NA; d_gene: TRBD2; j_gene: TRBJ2-6; CDR3aa: CASSPGLAGVSGANVLTF; CDR3nt: TGTGCCAGCTCACCGGGACTAGCGGGAGTCTCCGGGGCCAACGTCCTGACTTTC
v_gene: TRBV30; len: 13; abundance: NA; d_gene: NA; j_gene: TRBJ2-2; CDR3aa: CAWQGVGQGELFF; CDR3nt: TGTGCCTGGCAAGGGGTGGGTCAAGGGGAGCTGTTTTTT
v_gene: TRBV19; len: 15; abundance: NA; d_gene: TRBD2; j_gene: TRBJ2-1; CDR3aa: CASTPGSGRLHEQFF; CDR3nt: TGTGCCAGTACCCCGGGAAGCGGGAGGCTCCACGAGCAGTTCTTC
v_gene: TRBV7-9; len: 17; abundance: NA; d_gene: NA; j_gene: TRBJ1-4; CDR3aa: CASSVWDSPGRFEKLFF; CDR3nt: TGTGCCAGCAGCGTCTGGGACTCCCCGGGGCGATTTGAAAAACTGTTTTTT
v_gene: TRBV5-4; len: 15; abundance: NA; d_gene: TRBD2; j_gene: TRBJ2-1; CDR3aa: CASSLGLAGYNEQFF; CDR3nt: TGTGCCAGCAGCTTGGGGCTAGCGGGCTACAATGAGCAGTTCTTC
v_gene: TRBV11-2; len: 15; abundance: NA; d_gene: TRBD2; j_gene: TRBJ2-1; CDR3aa: CASSLRTRSYNEQFF; CDR3nt: TGTGCCAGCAGCCTCAGGACTAGGTCCTACAATGAGCAGTTCTTC
v_gene: TRBV30; len: 12; abundance: NA; d_gene: NA; j_gene: TRBJ1-5; CDR3aa: CAWSGGNQPQHF; CDR3nt: TGTGCCTGGAGCGGGGGGAATCAGCCCCAGCATTTT
v_gene: TRBV20-1; len: 11; abundance: NA; d_gene: NA; j_gene: TRBJ2-5; CDR3aa: CSASAGETQYF; CDR3nt: TGCAGTGCTAGTGCGGGAGAGACCCAGTACTTC
v_gene: TRBV5-1; len: 15; abundance: NA; d_gene: TRBD2; j_gene: TRBJ2-1; CDR3aa: CASSSDSGRRNEQFF; CDR3nt: TGCGCCAGCAGCTCGGATAGCGGGAGACGGAATGAGCAGTTCTTC
v_gene: TRBV30; len: 13; abundance: NA; d_gene: TRBD1; j_gene: TRBJ1-5; CDR3aa: CAWSVDRGQPQHF; CDR3nt: TGTGCCTGGAGTGTAGACAGGGGACAGCCCCAGCATTTT
v_gene: TRBV9; len: 18; abundance: NA; d_gene: TRBD2; j_gene: TRBJ2-1; CDR3aa: CASSQERTSGGRGDEQFF; CDR3nt: TGTGCCAGCAGCCAGGAGAGGACTAGCGGGGGGAGGGGGGATGAGCAGTTCTTC